The rows below give T cell receptor beta chains drawn from one sample of a study of blood T cells in healthy people across ages. TCRdb re-called the 5' RACE reads with MiXCR, one entry per CDR3 protein. The data contain fewer than 2,000,000 distinct CDR3 sequences, about 39% of them singletons. The sequenced sample was blood. The receptor set was obtained from a human donor in good health. The CDR3 runs from the conserved cysteine through the conserved F or W. The D gene is left open where the match is weak. Only part of the rows carry a size: once, few, many, or a class if the clone is expanded.

CASSQDGRRQPQHF | TGCGCCAGCAGCCAAGATGGACGGCGACAGCCCCAGCATTTT | TRBJ1-5 | - | TRBV4-3 | -
CANSPGNRYQETQYF | TGTGCCAACTCACCAGGGAACCGGTACCAAGAGACCCAGTACTTC | TRBJ2-5 | once | TRBV18 | -
CATSDTGGHTEAFF | TGTGCCACCAGTGATACCGGAGGACACACTGAAGCTTTCTTT | TRBJ1-1 | few | TRBV24-1 | -
CASSQGLPRGAYEQYF | TGTGCCAGCAGCCAAGGCCTGCCACGCGGTGCCTACGAGCAGTACTTC | TRBJ2-7 | few | TRBV4-2 | -
CASSTGDYYGYTF | TGTGCCAGCTCAACAGGGGATTACTATGGCTACACCTTC | TRBJ1-2 | once | TRBV7-9 | TRBD1
CASSLAPRYEQYF | TGTGCCAGCAGCTTAGCCCCCAGGTACGAGCAGTACTTC | TRBJ2-7 | - | TRBV7-9 | -
CASSLGSHSGALERYGYTF | TGTGCCAGCAGCTTAGGATCCCACTCAGGGGCCCTGGAACGCTATGGCTACACCTTC | TRBJ1-2 | - | TRBV11-2 | -
CAISGEKDELGKSIQYF | TGTGCCATCAGCGGAGAAAAAGACGAACTAGGGAAAAGCATTCAGTACTTC | TRBJ2-4 | - | TRBV10-3 | -
CASSPGLSSGNTIYF | TGTGCCAGCAGCCCAGGATTGAGTTCTGGAAACACCATATATTTT | TRBJ1-3 | - | TRBV11-2 | -
CASSQDGGLRGETQYF | TGTGCCAGCAGCCAAGATGGAGGACTCCGTGGGGAGACCCAGTACTTC | TRBJ2-5 | - | TRBV3-1 | -